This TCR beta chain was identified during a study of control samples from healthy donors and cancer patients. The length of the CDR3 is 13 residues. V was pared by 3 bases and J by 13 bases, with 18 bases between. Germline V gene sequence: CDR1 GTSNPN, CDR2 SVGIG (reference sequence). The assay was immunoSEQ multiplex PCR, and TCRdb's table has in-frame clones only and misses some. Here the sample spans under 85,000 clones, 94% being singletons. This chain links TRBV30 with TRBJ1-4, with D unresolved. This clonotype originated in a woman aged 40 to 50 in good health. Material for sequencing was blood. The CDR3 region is CAWRSEGGWGLFF. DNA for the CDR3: TGTGCCTGGAGGTCCGAGGGTGGCTGGGGACTGTTTTTT.